This is a list of T cell receptor beta chains from one sample in a study of blood T cell repertoires in COVID-19. Only in-frame clones appear in the TCRdb table, and some are missing; sequencing was by immunoSEQ multiplex PCR. The sample records 250,000 or so clones, approximately 90% being singletons. The source material was PBMCs or T cells enriched from blood (not recorded which). All receptors derive from a middle-aged man who had been exposed to COVID-19. The CDR3 runs from the conserved cysteine through the conserved F or W.

J: TRBJ2-7
V: TRBV28
CDR3: CASSPIRWGGGNYEQYF

J: TRBJ2-1
V: TRBV10-3
CDR3: CAISHIEGEYNEQFF

J: TRBJ1-2
V: TRBV19
CDR3: CASSHRGDFYGYTF

J: TRBJ1-2
V: TRBV24-1
CDR3: CATSDSRQAGYGYTF

J: TRBJ2-5
V: TRBV7-9
CDR3: CASSFRTSETQYF

J: TRBJ2-4
V: TRBV6-1
CDR3: CASSEQKEPNIQYF

J: TRBJ1-1
V: TRBV6-5
CDR3: CASTLYQATEAFF

J: TRBJ2-5
V: TRBV5-1
CDR3: CASSLLAGEETQYF

J: TRBJ2-1
V: TRBV5-4
CDR3: CASSLGGGGYNEQFF

J: TRBJ1-5
V: TRBV19
CDR3: CASSLGTGAREPQHF

J: TRBJ1-3
V: TRBV19
CDR3: CASSISAGSGNTIYF

J: TRBJ2-3
V: TRBV3-1/TRBV3-2
CDR3: CASSQSPLDTQYF

J: TRBJ2-7
V: TRBV21-1
CDR3: CASSKGTEFTLAGGLYEQYF

J: TRBJ1-4
V: TRBV12-3/TRBV12-4
CDR3: CASSFGFEKLFF

J: TRBJ2-1
V: TRBV11-3
CDR3: CASSLFLFTSGRVNEQFF

J: TRBJ1-2
V: TRBV5-4
CDR3: CASSFTGPVGYTF

J: TRBJ1-1
V: TRBV13
CDR3: CASSLETGWGVTEAFF

J: TRBJ1-5
V: TRBV7-3
CDR3: CASSLGGDQPQHF

J: TRBJ2-7
V: TRBV7-9
CDR3: CASSLYGQGYTTTYEQYF

J: TRBJ1-1
V: TRBV3-1/TRBV3-2
CDR3: CASSPGGSRTEAFF

J: TRBJ2-2
V: TRBV6-5
CDR3: CASSLQGNTGELFF

J: TRBJ1-5
V: TRBV30
CDR3: CAWSVARGDYSNQPQHF

J: TRBJ2-7
V: TRBV28
CDR3: CASTGGGETYEQYF

J: TRBJ1-1
V: TRBV28
CDR3: CASSFGKIRATEAFF

J: TRBJ2-1
V: TRBV11-2
CDR3: CASSLEGGSRSEQFF

J: TRBJ2-1
V: TRBV28
CDR3: CASSIRTSGRVGSSYNEQFF

J: TRBJ1-2
V: TRBV28
CDR3: CATPGQGAGYTF

J: TRBJ2-7
V: TRBV5-6
CDR3: CASSLEAGGLGSYEQYF

J: TRBJ1-1
V: TRBV11-2
CDR3: CASSSIHGTGTEAFF

J: TRBJ2-7
V: TRBV5-6
CDR3: CASSLRGGYEQYF

J: TRBJ2-1
V: TRBV11-3
CDR3: CASSLEGGPHNEQFF

J: TRBJ2-1
V: TRBV7-9
CDR3: CASSLDRVNEQFF

J: TRBJ2-3
V: TRBV7-6
CDR3: CASSFSGTTSGDTQYF